The 15 T cell receptor beta chains below come from one sample, sequenced in a study of T cells of healthy individuals. MiXCR, applied by TCRdb to the 5' RACE reads, yields one record per CDR3 protein. The sample holds around 100,000 distinct CDR3 sequences; approximately 18% are singletons and the top ten take about 6.2%. These receptors were collected from a human donor in good health.

This clonotype was seen repeatedly, ten times or more. V usage is TRBV24-1 and J usage is TRBJ2-7, with D hard to call. Germline loops: CDR1 KGHDR, CDR2 SFDVKD. Trimming shortened V by 4 bases and J by 3 bases, and 15 bases separated the two germline ends. This CDR3 is 15 amino acids long. The DNA of the CDR3 is TGTGCCACCAGTGACCCAGTTCGGTTATACTACGAGCAGTACTTC. Translating it yields CATSDPVRLYYEQYF.

The V call is TRBV7-6, the J call TRBJ2-1; TRBD1 matches 8 bases. The length of the CDR3 is 15 residues. Germline CDR1 and CDR2: SGHVS and FNYEAQ. J gave up 6 bases and V 5 bases, and 9 bases lay outside the gene matches. The CDR3 here is CASSGGTGAGNEQFF. CDR3 DNA: TGTGCCAGCAGCGGCGGGACAGGAGCCGGCAATGAGCAGTTCTTC.

This clonotype has only a few counts. The genes are TRBV4-1 and TRBJ1-5; 8 nucleotides line up with TRBD1. Germline CDR1 reads MGHRA; CDR2 reads YSYEKL. This CDR3 is 16 amino acids long. V dropped 2 bases and J dropped 7; count of bases not matched to a gene: 10. The DNA of the CDR3 is TGCGCCAGCAGCCAAATTGGACAGGGCCCTAACCAGCCCCAGCATTTT. Residues: CASSQIGQGPNQPQHF.

The rearrangement links TRBV10-2 to TRBJ1-3; 11 bases align to TRBD1. There are 16 residues in the CDR3. Germline-derived CDR1 and CDR2 are WSHSY and SAAADI. The V and J ends lost 6 bases and 2 bases, in that order; junction bases with no gene match: 6. This CDR3 reads CASSLMGQGAGNTIYF. The CDR3, as DNA: TGCGCCAGCAGCCTCATGGGACAGGGGGCTGGAAACACCATATATTTT.

Details on this clonotype: A junction end diverges from the germline sequence, so it may reflect a read error. This chain links TRBV20-1 with TRBJ2-7; D is undetermined. The CDR3 is 13 amino acids. Germline loops: CDR1 DFQATT, CDR2 SNEGSKA (reference sequence). DNA of the CDR3: TGCAGTTCTAATCCGGGCCCACTCTACGAGCAGGACTTC. It specifies CSSNPGPLYEQDF.

This CDR3 is CASTLIRNPGKPQHF. The CDR3 DNA is TGTGCCAGCACCTTGATTAGGAACCCGGGAAAGCCCCAGCATTTT. The chain is built from TRBV7-6 and TRBJ1-5; D unclear. CDR1 and CDR2 (germline): SGHVS, FNYEAQ. V was trimmed by 7 bases and J by 8 bases, leaving 21 bases between them. The CDR3 extends over 15 amino acids. Full variable domain (rest looked up from reference TRBV7-6 and TRBJ1-5): GAGVSQSPRYKVTKRGQDVALRCDPISGHVSLYWYRQALGQGPEFLTYFNYEAQQDKSGLPNDRFSAERPEGSISTLTIQRTEQRDSAMYRCASTLIRNPGKPQHFGDGTRLSIL.

This clonotype showed up many times. The chain uses TRBV10-3 and TRBJ1-5; TRBD1 agrees at 9 bases. The CDR3 extends over 14 amino acids. V lost 6 bases and J lost 4; bases outside the gene matches: 4. Germline V gives CDR1 ENHRY, CDR2 SYGVKD. CDR3 amino acids: CAISTGGANQPQHF. The CDR3 nucleotides read TGTGCCATCAGCACAGGGGGCGCGAATCAGCCCCAGCATTTT.

This clonotype was detected ten times or more. This rearrangement joins TRBV20-1 to TRBJ2-3, with D possibly matching TRBD2 (7 bases). Germline assignment: CDR1 DFQATT and CDR2 SNEGSKA (reference sequence). The CDR3 is 15 residues long. V gave up 5 bases and J gave up 3 bases, with 18 bases separating them. The CDR3 spells CSAPRGGGKTDTQYF. CDR3 nucleotides: TGCAGTGCTCCCCGGGGAGGGGGGAAGACAGATACGCAGTATTTT.

The chain joins TRBV27 to TRBJ1-4; D is unresolved. Germline V gene sequence: CDR1 MNHEY, CDR2 SMNVEV (reference sequence). V was pared by 5 bases and J by 4 bases, with 2 bases between. The CDR3 runs 11 residues. CDR3 sequence (DNA): TGTGCCAGCAGTAATAATGAAAAACTGTTTTTT. Its translation is CASSNNEKLFF.

V is TRBV5-1 and J is TRBJ2-7; D possibly matches TRBD1 or TRBD2 (6 bases each). In germline, CDR1 is SGHRS, CDR2 YFSETQ. This CDR3 is 15 amino acids long. V shed 4 bases and J shed 4 bases, with 18 bases lying between them. CDR3 DNA: TGCGCCAGCAGCACCGGGACAAGGGGGGATTACGAGCAGTACTTC. It codes for CASSTGTRGDYEQYF.

V usage is TRBV5-1 and J usage is TRBJ1-1; TRBD1 agrees at 7 bases. CDR3 size: 15 residues. CDR1 SGHRS and CDR2 YFSETQ come from the germline V gene. With 7 bases clipped from V and 0 bases from J, the junction kept 9 bases outside the gene matches. CDR3 nucleotide sequence: TGCGCCAGCTCGAAGACAGGGTCAATGAACACTGAAGCTTTCTTT. It specifies CASSKTGSMNTEAFF. Looking up the rest from reference TRBV5-1 and TRBJ1-1 gives the full variable domain: KAGVTQTPRYLIKTRGQQVTLSCSPISGHRSVSWYQQTPGQGLQFLFEYFSETQRNKGNFPGRFSGRQFSNSRSEMNVSTLELGDSALYLCASSKTGSMNTEAFFGQGTRLTVV.

In this sample, this clonotype turned up a few times. The chain has TRBV7-9 and TRBJ1-6, with TRBD1 identical over 8 bases. Germline trimming cut 3 bases from V and 11 bases from J; bases unmatched to any gene: 9. Germline CDR1 SEHNR, CDR2 FQNEAQ (reference sequence). The CDR3 length is 15 residues. The CDR3 DNA reads as TGTGCCAGCAGCTTTGCGGACAGGGTCGCTCCACCCCTCCACTTT. It translates to CASSFADRVAPPLHF.

On this clonotype itself: A much bigger clone sits one base away, suggesting this may be a read error. The chain uses TRBV29-1 and TRBJ1-4; 7 positions agree with TRBD1. Germline lookup yields CDR1 SQVTM and CDR2 ANQGSEA. The CDR3 is 13 amino acids. CDR3 DNA: TGCAGCGTACGAGGGGGCCCTAATGAAAAACCGTTTTTT. It translates to CSVRGGPNEKPFF.

This clonotype was found a few times. V and J are TRBV30 and TRBJ1-2, with 9 nucleotides matching TRBD1. V lost 2 bases, J lost 7 bases, and 5 bases stayed unmatched. The CDR3 extends over 13 amino acids. Germline CDR1 GTSNPN, CDR2 SVGIG (reference sequence). The DNA of the CDR3 is TGTGCCTGGAGTCAACAGGGGGCGCTTGGCTACACCTTC. This codes for CAWSQQGALGYTF. Full variable domain (outside the CDR3, taken from reference TRBV30 and TRBJ1-2): SQTIHQWPATLVQPVGSPLSLECTVEGTSNPNLYWYRQAAGRGLQLLFYSVGIGQISSEVPQNLSASRPQDRQFILSSKKLLLSDSGFYLCAWSQQGALGYTFGSGTRLTVV.

This clonotype was counted at least ten times. The chain uses TRBV20-1 and TRBJ2-7; TRBD2 matches at 7 bases. Per germline, CDR1 DFQATT and CDR2 SNEGSKA (reference sequence). Unmatched junction bases numbered 10, after V lost 7 bases and J lost 4 bases. The CDR3 length is 13 residues. The CDR3 DNA follows: TGCAGTGTTCTGACTAGCTTCGGGTACGAGCAGTACTTC. It codes for CSVLTSFGYEQYF.